This T cell receptor (beta chain) is from a study of regulatory T cells in long-lasting Graves disease. This clonotype was found many times. Time point of the sample: newly diagnosed GD, antithyroid drugs for less than 3 months. PBMC RNA was the source of the TCR library. The CDR3 sequence is 15 residues long. V lost 3 bases, J lost 0 bases, and 9 bases lay in between. Arm-PCR of CDR3 regions and iRepertoire HTBI primers were the basis on which TCR beta libraries were built. One entry per CDR3 protein results from TCRdb running MiXCR on the multiplex PCR reads. The table has around 470,000 distinct CDR3 sequences, 14% seen once; the top ten hold approximately 19%. Separately, the same data were catalogued under a study of T cells in Graves' hyperthyroidism and ophthalmopathy.

This sequence was found in a woman between 45 and 65 years old with Graves disease. Sequencing used peripheral blood mononuclear cells (PBMCs), obtained at new diagnosis, from a patient treated with antithyroid drugs. This chain connects TRBV12-3 or TRBV12-4 to TRBJ1-3; D is possibly TRBD1 (5 bases). The CDR3 is CASSFGGNSGNTIYF. The CDR3 coding sequence is TGTGCCAGCAGTTTCGGGGGGAACTCTGGAAACACCATATATTTT.